Sequencing of this T cell receptor (beta chain) was carried out in a study of human T cells and chemical hapten exposure. Per the study methods: Samples had a median of 95,638 TCRs, ranging 23,224 to 690,600. Each CDR3 protein is one row after TCRdb ran MiXCR on the 5' RACE reads. These V and J calls rely on TCRdb rather than the paper's analysis. The profile covers 110,000 or so distinct CDR3 sequences, with roughly 19% appearing a single time and 2.5% to 3.5% taken by the ten largest. Before extraction, the whole blood was not fractionated, and total RNA was taken from it. Broader study findings: Once DPC sensitization occurred, TCRs above 1 in 1000 frequency showed no change.

In the case of this clonotype: No antigen is known for it.

The clonotype comes from a human donor in good health.

The CDR3 sequence: CASSPSGAEQYF. In DNA, the CDR3 is TGTGCCAGCAGTCCATCAGGGGCCGAGCAGTACTTC. The genes are TRBV27 and TRBJ2-7, with D possibly TRBD1 on 6 matching bases. The CDR3 length is 12 residues. The germline V gene has CDR1 MNHEY and CDR2 SMNVEV (reference sequence). V was pared by 5 bases and J by 6 bases, with 11 bases between.